A single sample gave rise to the 16 T cell receptor beta chains below, sequenced in a study of shared clonotypes between healthy human individuals. Assay: immunoSEQ multiplex PCR; the TCRdb copy retains only in-frame clones and omits some. The data hold around 480,000 clones, with almost 80% observed a single time. Sequenced input: PBMCs. The receptors derive from a woman aged 40 to 50 in good health. Some clones in this sample may be carry-over from other donors' samples.

The rearrangement joins TRBV5-1 to TRBJ2-5; D gene ambiguous. This CDR3 has 12 residues. Germline loops: CDR1 SGHRS, CDR2 YFSETQ. V dropped 2 bases and J dropped 5 bases, with 7 bases sitting between them. The chain's CDR3 is CASSLPSETQYF. CDR3 nucleotides: TGCGCCAGCAGCTTACCCTCGGAGACCCAGTACTTC.

This chain joins TRBV15 and TRBJ2-1; 7 nucleotides match TRBD2. Trimming at V came to 5 bases and at J to 3 bases, leaving 7 bases not matched to a gene. This CDR3 spans 15 amino acids. Germline loops: CDR1 LNHNV, CDR2 YYDKDF (reference sequence). CDR3 in amino acids: CATSLSSGGYNEQFF. The CDR3 DNA follows: TGTGCCACCAGCCTGTCTAGCGGAGGCTACAATGAGCAGTTCTTC.

This sequence joins TRBV5-6 and TRBJ1-2; D uncertain. CDR1 and CDR2 (germline): SGHDT, YYEEEE. This CDR3 contains 14 residues. Trimming took 2 bases from V and 4 from J, leaving 12 bases between them. CDR3 nucleotide sequence: TGTGCCAGCAGCTTTATGGAGGCGGGCTATGGCTACACCTTC. Residues: CASSFMEAGYGYTF.

This sequence joins TRBV4-3 and TRBJ2-4; D is uncertain. Germline CDR1 is LGHNA and CDR2 is YSLEER. V lost 3 bases and J 1 base, leaving 4 bases between the germline ends. The CDR3 extends over 13 amino acids. The CDR3 here is CASSQAAKNIQYF. The CDR3 nucleotides are TGCGCCAGCAGCCAGGCTGCCAAAAACATTCAGTACTTC.

This clone has a single count. The V call is TRBV7-2, the J call TRBJ2-1; the D gene is possibly TRBD1 (7 bases). This CDR3 region has 13 residues. Trimming left V 6 bases short and J 12 bases short, with 18 bases between. Germline V CDR1 and CDR2: SGHTA, FQGNSA. This CDR3 reads CASSMAGRDRQFF. CDR3 sequence (DNA): TGTGCCAGCAGTATGGCGGGACGGGACAGGCAGTTCTTC.

This chain uses TRBV5-1 with TRBJ1-3; D perhaps matches TRBD1 (5 bases). Germline loops: CDR1 SGHRS, CDR2 YFSETQ. This CDR3 is built from 17 residues. Trimming shortened V by 2 bases and J by 0 bases, and 15 bases separated the two germline ends. DNA of the CDR3: TGCGCCAGCAGCTTCCTCGGGAGGGGCATCTCTGGAAACACCATATATTTT. The encoded protein is CASSFLGRGISGNTIYF.

V and J are TRBV7-2 and TRBJ2-7; 12 bases fit TRBD2. The CDR3 totals 19 residues. CDR1 is SGHTA and CDR2 is FQGNSA in the germline V gene. The V gene end was trimmed by 5 bases and the J gene end by 1 base; junction bases not matched to a gene: 15. CDR3 coding DNA: TGTGCCAGCAGCCCCAACCCTAGGCTAGCGGGAGGGCATTCCTACGAGCAGTACTTC. This gives the protein CASSPNPRLAGGHSYEQYF. Drawing the rest from reference TRBV7-2 and TRBJ2-7, the complete variable domain is GAGVSQSPSNKVTEKGKDVELRCDPISGHTALYWYRQSLGQGLEFLIYFQGNSAPDKSGLPSDRFSAERTGGSVSTLTIQRTQQEDSAVYLCASSPNPRLAGGHSYEQYFGPGTRLTVT.

The J gene is TRBJ2-7, the V gene TRBV5-1, with D tentatively TRBD2 (6 bases). The CDR3 contains 14 residues. Per the germline V gene, CDR1 is SGHRS and CDR2 is YFSETQ. V was clipped by 5 bases and J by 3 bases, with 15 bases between them. Here the CDR3 DNA reads TGCGCCAGCAGGTTTCTTCCGGGACTCTACGAGCAGTACTTC. Translating it yields CASRFLPGLYEQYF.

This chain joins TRBV5-6 and TRBJ1-5; 8 bases match TRBD1. The CDR3 runs to 14 residues. Germline lookup yields CDR1 SGHDT and CDR2 YYEEEE. Trimming removed 2 bases from V and 9 bases from J; junction bases left unmatched: 7. Here the CDR3 reads CASSFSGRGLPQHF. CDR3 DNA sequence: TGTGCCAGCAGCTTTTCGGGCAGGGGGCTGCCCCAGCATTTT.

This chain joins TRBV7-2 and TRBJ1-5; D uncertain. V shed 5 bases and J shed 5 bases, with 13 bases lying between them. This CDR3 contains 14 residues. Germline V gene lookup returns CDR1 SGHTA and CDR2 FQGNSA. The CDR3 nucleotides are TGTGCCAGCAGCCGAGGGATCCAAGATCAGCCCCAGCATTTT. Translated: CASSRGIQDQPQHF. Using reference TRBV7-2 and TRBJ1-5 for the parts outside the CDR3, the full variable domain is GAGVSQSPSNKVTEKGKDVELRCDPISGHTALYWYRQSLGQGLEFLIYFQGNSAPDKSGLPSDRFSAERTGGSVSTLTIQRTQQEDSAVYLCASSRGIQDQPQHFGDGTRLSIL.

The chain recombines TRBV18 with TRBJ2-3, with TRBD1 matching 9 bases. The CDR3 covers 18 residues. Germline-derived CDR1 and CDR2 are KGHSH and LQKENI. V shed 2 bases, J shed 2 bases, and the junction held 11 bases outside the gene matches. As DNA, the CDR3 is TGTGCCAGCTCACCAGGGACAGGGTATGGACCATACACAGATACGCAGTATTTT. It yields the protein CASSPGTGYGPYTDTQYF.

V gene TRBV5-1 combines with J gene TRBJ1-1; D is undetermined. The germline V and J ends were trimmed by 4 bases and 4 bases, with 14 bases remaining between them. Germline CDR1 reads SGHRS; CDR2 reads YFSETQ. There are 14 residues in the CDR3. The CDR3 nucleotides are TGCGCCAGCAGCCCCGGAACACTGATCACTGAAGCTTTCTTT. It encodes CASSPGTLITEAFF.

The chain combines TRBV28 with TRBJ2-4; D possibly corresponds to TRBD2 (5 bases). The germline gives CDR1 MDHEN, CDR2 SYDVKM. V was trimmed by 2 bases and J by 0 bases, leaving 17 bases between them. CDR3 length: 18 residues. The CDR3 region is CASSLLPLGSLAKNIQYF. The CDR3 nucleotides are TGTGCCAGCAGTTTACTGCCCTTGGGGAGTTTAGCCAAAAACATTCAGTACTTC.

The V gene is TRBV5-6, the J gene TRBJ2-1, with 8 bases aligning to TRBD2. CDR3 length: 17 residues. V trimming: 4 bases; J trimming: 8 bases; junction bases outside the gene matches: 17. Germline V gene lookup returns CDR1 SGHDT and CDR2 YYEEEE. In nucleotides, the CDR3 is TGTGCCAGCAGCCCGGTCGGGCGGGAGGATGGTGGGGATGAGCAGTTCTTC. Amino acids: CASSPVGREDGGDEQFF.

The V call is TRBV7-2, the J call TRBJ2-7, with TRBD2 matching 11 bases. The CDR3 runs to 14 residues. Germline CDR1 is SGHTA and CDR2 is FQGNSA. J was trimmed by 7 bases and V by 0 bases; bases with no gene match: 2. CDR3 in amino acids: CASSLAWTSGEQYF. CDR3 in DNA: TGTGCCAGCAGCTTAGCATGGACTAGCGGGGAGCAGTACTTC.

J is TRBJ1-2 and V is TRBV6-6, with a possible D match to TRBD1 (5 bases). Germline V gene sequence: CDR1 MNHNY, CDR2 SVGAGI (reference sequence). V lost 6 bases and J 3 bases, leaving 17 bases between the germline ends. CDR3 length equals 15 residues. The CDR3 here is CASREPGPPDYGYTF. The CDR3, as DNA: TGTGCCAGCAGGGAACCAGGGCCGCCGGACTATGGCTACACCTTC.